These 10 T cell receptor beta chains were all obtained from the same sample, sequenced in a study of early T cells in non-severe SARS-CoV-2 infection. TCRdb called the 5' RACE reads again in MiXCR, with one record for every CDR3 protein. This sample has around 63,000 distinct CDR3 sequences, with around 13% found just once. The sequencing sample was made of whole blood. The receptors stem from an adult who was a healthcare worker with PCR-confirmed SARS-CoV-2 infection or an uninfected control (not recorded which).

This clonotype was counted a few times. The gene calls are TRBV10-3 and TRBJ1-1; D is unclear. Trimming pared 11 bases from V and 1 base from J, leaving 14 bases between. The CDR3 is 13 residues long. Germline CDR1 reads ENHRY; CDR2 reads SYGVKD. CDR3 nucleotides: TGTGCCGCTACGGACGGGCCGAACACTGAAGCTTTCTTT. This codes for CAATDGPNTEAFF.

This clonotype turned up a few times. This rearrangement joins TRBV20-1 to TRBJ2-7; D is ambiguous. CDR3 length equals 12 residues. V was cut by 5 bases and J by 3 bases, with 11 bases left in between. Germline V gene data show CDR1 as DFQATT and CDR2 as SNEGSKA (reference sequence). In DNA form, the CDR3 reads TGCAGTGCTGGTCCGGGCGACTACGAGCAGTACTTC. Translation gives CSAGPGDYEQYF.

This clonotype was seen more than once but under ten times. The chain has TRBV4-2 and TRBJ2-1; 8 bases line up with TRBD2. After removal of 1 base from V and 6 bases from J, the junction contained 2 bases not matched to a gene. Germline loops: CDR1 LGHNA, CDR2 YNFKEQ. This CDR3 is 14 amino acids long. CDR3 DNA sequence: TGTGCCAGCAGCCAAGGGACTAGCCTCAATGAGCAGTTCTTC. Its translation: CASSQGTSLNEQFF.

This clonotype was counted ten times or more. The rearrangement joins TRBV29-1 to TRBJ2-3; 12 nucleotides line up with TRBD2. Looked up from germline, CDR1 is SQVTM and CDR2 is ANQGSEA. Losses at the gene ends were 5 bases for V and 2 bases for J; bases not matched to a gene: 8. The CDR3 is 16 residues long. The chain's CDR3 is CSVLTWTSGDTDTQYF. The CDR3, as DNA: TGCAGCGTTCTAACCTGGACTAGCGGGGACACAGATACGCAGTATTTT.

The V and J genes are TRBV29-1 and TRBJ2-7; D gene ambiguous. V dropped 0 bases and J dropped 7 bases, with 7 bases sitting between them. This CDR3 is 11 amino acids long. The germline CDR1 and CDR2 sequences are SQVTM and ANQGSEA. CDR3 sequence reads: CSVEERQEQYF. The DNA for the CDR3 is TGCAGCGTTGAAGAGAGGCAGGAGCAGTACTTC.

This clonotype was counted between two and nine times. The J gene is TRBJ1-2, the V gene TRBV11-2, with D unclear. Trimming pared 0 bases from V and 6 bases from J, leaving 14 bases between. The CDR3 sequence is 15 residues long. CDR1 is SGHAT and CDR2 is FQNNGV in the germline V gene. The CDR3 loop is CASSLDHYTLDGYTF. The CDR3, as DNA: TGTGCCAGCAGCTTAGATCATTACACCCTCGATGGCTACACCTTC.

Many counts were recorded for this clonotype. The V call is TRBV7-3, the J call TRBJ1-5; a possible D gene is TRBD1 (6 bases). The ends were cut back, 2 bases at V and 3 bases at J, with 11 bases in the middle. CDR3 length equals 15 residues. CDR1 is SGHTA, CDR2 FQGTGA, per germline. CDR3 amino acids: CASSLDGGPNQPQHF. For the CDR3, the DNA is TGTGCCAGCAGCTTAGACGGGGGCCCCAATCAGCCCCAGCATTTT.

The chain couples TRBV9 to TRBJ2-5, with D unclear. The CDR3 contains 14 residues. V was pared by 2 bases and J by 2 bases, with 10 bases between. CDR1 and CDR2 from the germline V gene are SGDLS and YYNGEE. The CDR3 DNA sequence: TGTGCCAGCAGCGTTGGGCGCCTTCAAGAGACCCAGTACTTC. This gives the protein CASSVGRLQETQYF.

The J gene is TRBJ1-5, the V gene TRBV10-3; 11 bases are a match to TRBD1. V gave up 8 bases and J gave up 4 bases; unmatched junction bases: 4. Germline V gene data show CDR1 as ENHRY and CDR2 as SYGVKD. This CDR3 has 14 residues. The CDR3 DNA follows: TGTGCCATCGGCCGGGACAGGGGGAATCAGCCCCAGCATTTT. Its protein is CAIGRDRGNQPQHF.

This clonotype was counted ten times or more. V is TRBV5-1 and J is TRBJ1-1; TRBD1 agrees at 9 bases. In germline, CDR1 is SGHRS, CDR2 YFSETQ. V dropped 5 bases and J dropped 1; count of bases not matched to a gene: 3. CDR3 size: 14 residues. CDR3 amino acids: CASSTGQGNTEAFF. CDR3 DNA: TGCGCCAGCAGTACGGGACAGGGGAACACTGAAGCTTTCTTT.